The 30 T cell receptor beta chains below come from one sample, sequenced in a study of cytomegalovirus exposure and HLA in healthy donors. With 60 Vbeta and 13 Jbeta primers, the PCR was carried out. Sequenced by immunoSEQ multiplex PCR; TCRdb stores in-frame clones only, minus some. Its table lists approximately 140,000 clones. The sequencing input was PBMCs. These receptors were taken from a woman aged 40 to 50 in good health and CMV-seronegative.

The chain combines TRBV5-6 with TRBJ1-6, with D possibly matching TRBD1 (5 bases). Trimming pared 2 bases from V and 0 bases from J, leaving 15 bases between. The CDR3 contains 18 residues. Germline lookup yields CDR1 SGHDT and CDR2 YYEEEE. CDR3 region: CASSFMGQSSSYNSPLHF. The CDR3 bases are TGTGCCAGCAGCTTTATGGGGCAGTCAAGCTCCTATAATTCACCCCTCCACTTT.

The rearrangement joins TRBV4-2 to TRBJ2-5, with TRBD2 matching 9 bases. CDR3 size: 15 residues. The V segment lost 4 bases and the J segment 1 base; nucleotides outside the gene matches: 4. Germline-derived CDR1 and CDR2 are LGHNA and YNFKEQ. The CDR3 loop reads CASSPTAGGQETQYF. The DNA for the CDR3 is TGTGCCAGCAGCCCGACAGCGGGGGGCCAAGAGACCCAGTACTTC.

The rearrangement joins TRBV11-2 to TRBJ1-2, with a weak D call TRBD1 (5 bases). The CDR3 has 15 residues. CDR1 and CDR2 from the germline V gene are SGHAT and FQNNGV. Deletions cut 5 bases from V and 3 bases from J, with 16 bases between. In DNA form, the CDR3 reads TGTGCCAGCAGCCCCCTCGGGGGGAGGGACTATGGCTACACCTTC. Amino acid sequence: CASSPLGGRDYGYTF.

The genes are TRBV19 and TRBJ2-2; maybe TRBD1 (6 bases). Germline lookup yields CDR1 LNHDA and CDR2 SQIVND (reference sequence). The ends were cut back, 4 bases at V and 0 bases at J, with 12 bases in the middle. The CDR3 is 16 amino acids. This CDR3 is CASSTLRTANTGELFF. The CDR3 bases are TGTGCCAGTAGTACTCTTCGGACAGCGAACACCGGGGAGCTGTTTTTT.

The chain uses TRBV28 and TRBJ1-1; 7 bases align to TRBD1. The length of the CDR3 is 15 residues. CDR1 is MDHEN, CDR2 SYDVKM, per germline. Trimming at V came to 3 bases and at J to 4 bases, leaving 8 bases not matched to a gene. The CDR3 DNA reads as TGTGCCAGCAGTTTCCCGTTACAGGGGACCACTGAAGCTTTCTTT. It is translated as CASSFPLQGTTEAFF. Looking up the rest from reference TRBV28 and TRBJ1-1 gives the full variable domain: DVKVTQSSRYLVKRTGEKVFLECVQDMDHENMFWYRQDPGLGLRLIYFSYDVKMKEKGDIPEGYSVSREKKERFSLILESASTNQTSMYLCASSFPLQGTTEAFFGQGTRLTVV.

The gene calls are TRBV9 and TRBJ1-4; a weak D match, TRBD1 (6 bases). The germline CDR1 and CDR2 sequences are SGDLS and YYNGEE. Trimming removed 0 bases at V and 7 bases at J, with 16 bases between. The CDR3 loop spans 16 amino acids. The DNA for the CDR3 is TGTGCCAGCAGCGTAGCTCCCGGGGGGCGAGGTGAAAAACTGTTTTTT. Encoded protein: CASSVAPGGRGEKLFF. Drawing the rest from reference TRBV9 and TRBJ1-4, the complete variable domain is DSGVTQTPKHLITATGQRVTLRCSPRSGDLSVYWYQQSLDQGLQFLIQYYNGEERAKGNILERFSAQQFPDLHSELNLSSLELGDSALYFCASSVAPGGRGEKLFFGSGTQLSVL.

The chain recombines TRBV11-2 with TRBJ2-3, with a possible D match to TRBD2 (6 bases). Germline CDR1 reads SGHAT; CDR2 reads FQNNGV. Trimming cost V 5 bases and J 11 bases, with 17 bases left between them. The CDR3 runs to 13 residues. DNA of the CDR3: TGTGCCAGCAGCCCCGGGACTCCGACACAGCAGTATTTT. This translates into CASSPGTPTQQYF.

This chain links TRBV4-3 with TRBJ2-7; 10 nucleotides agree with TRBD1. The CDR3 length is 14 residues. The V segment lost 3 bases and the J segment 6 bases; nucleotides outside the gene matches: 5. The germline V gene has CDR1 LGHNA and CDR2 YSLEER. The CDR3 DNA is TGCGCCAGCAGCCATGGGACAGGGGAGTTCGAGCAGTACTTC. Residues: CASSHGTGEFEQYF.

This chain connects TRBV18 to TRBJ2-1; D is perhaps TRBD2 (5 bases). The V and J ends lost 2 bases and 3 bases respectively, with 26 bases between them. Germline CDR1 and CDR2: KGHSH and LQKENI. This CDR3 has 20 amino acids. In DNA form, the CDR3 reads TGTGCCAGCTCACCAGAGCGGCGAGAGATTCGAATTTCGCTCTACAATGAGCAGTTCTTC. It encodes CASSPERREIRISLYNEQFF. The entire variable domain, with the rest obtained from reference TRBV18 and TRBJ2-1, is as follows: NAGVMQNPRHLVRRRGQEARLRCSPMKGHSHVYWYRQLPEEGLKFMVYLQKENIIDESGMPKERFSAEFPKEGPSILRIQQVVRGDSAAYFCASSPERREIRISLYNEQFFGPGTRLTVL.

This chain connects TRBV29-1 to TRBJ1-5; D gene ambiguous. Germline CDR1 and CDR2: SQVTM and ANQGSEA. V gave up 5 bases and J gave up 0 bases, with 8 bases separating them. The CDR3 is 13 residues long. The DNA for the CDR3 is TGCAGCGTTCAGGAACATAGCAATCAGCCCCAGCATTTT. Its translation is CSVQEHSNQPQHF.

J is TRBJ2-7 and V is TRBV9; D might be TRBD2 (6 bases). The CDR3 extends over 16 amino acids. Germline V gene lookup returns CDR1 SGDLS and CDR2 YYNGEE. V gave up 0 bases and J gave up 0 bases, with 13 bases separating them. As DNA, the CDR3 is TGTGCCAGCAGCGTAGGAAATAGCGGTACCTCCTACGAGCAGTACTTC. It is translated as CASSVGNSGTSYEQYF.

The chain has TRBV11-3 and TRBJ2-5, with TRBD2 matching over 12 bases. V shed 3 bases and J 5 bases; nucleotides not matched to a gene: 10. The CDR3 runs to 17 residues. Germline assignment: CDR1 SGHNT and CDR2 YENEEA. The CDR3 region has the DNA TGTGCCAGCAGCTTCGGCGCTAGCGGGGGGGCCTTGGAGACCCAGTACTTC. This translates into CASSFGASGGALETQYF.

Here the CDR3 reads CASSLSGEADGYTF. In nucleotides, the CDR3 is TGCGCCAGCAGCTTGTCAGGTGAAGCGGATGGCTACACCTTC. The chain couples TRBV5-1 to TRBJ1-2; the D is unclear. Trimming removed 1 base at V and 6 bases at J, with 13 bases between. The germline V gene encodes CDR1 SGHRS and CDR2 YFSETQ. The CDR3 contains 14 residues. Using reference TRBV5-1 and TRBJ1-2 for the parts outside the CDR3, the full variable domain is KAGVTQTPRYLIKTRGQQVTLSCSPISGHRSVSWYQQTPGQGLQFLFEYFSETQRNKGNFPGRFSGRQFSNSRSEMNVSTLELGDSALYLCASSLSGEADGYTFGSGTRLTVV.

CDR3 protein: CASSPGAVPEQYV. Written as DNA, the CDR3 is TGTGCCAGCAGCCCTGGGGCCGTTCCCGAGCAGTACGTC. The V and J genes are TRBV6-6 and TRBJ2-7; TRBD1 is a possible D gene (5 bases). The V end was cut by 6 bases, the J end by 6 bases, with 15 bases between. The CDR3 has 13 amino acids. Germline V gene data show CDR1 as MNHNY and CDR2 as SVGAGI (reference sequence).

The chain is built from TRBV7-6 and TRBJ2-5; 8 bases fit TRBD1. Unmatched junction bases numbered 4, after V lost 5 bases and J lost 2 bases. The CDR3 extends over 14 amino acids. Germline V gene sequence: CDR1 SGHVS, CDR2 FNYEAQ. In DNA, the CDR3 is TGTGCCAGCAGCGTAAACAGGGGGCAAGAGACCCAGTACTTC. Its translation: CASSVNRGQETQYF. The full variable domain, completed using reference TRBV7-6 and TRBJ2-5, is GAGVSQSPRYKVTKRGQDVALRCDPISGHVSLYWYRQALGQGPEFLTYFNYEAQQDKSGLPNDRFSAERPEGSISTLTIQRTEQRDSAMYRCASSVNRGQETQYFGPGTRLLVL.

The chain carries TRBV10-1 and TRBJ1-1, with D possibly being TRBD1 (5 bases). There are 15 residues in the CDR3. V gave up 2 bases and J gave up 3 bases, with 13 bases separating them. Germline CDR1 is WNHNN and CDR2 is SYGVQD (reference sequence). CDR3 loop: CASSEHPTADTEAFF. The CDR3, as DNA: TGCGCCAGCAGTGAGCACCCGACAGCCGACACTGAAGCTTTCTTT.

The rearrangement uses TRBV19 and TRBJ1-3, with D maybe TRBD1 (6 bases). The V end was cut by 5 bases, the J end by 9 bases, with 11 bases between. The CDR3 is made up of 12 amino acids. Per germline, CDR1 LNHDA and CDR2 SQIVND (reference sequence). In DNA form, the CDR3 reads TGTGCCAGTAGTGACCGGGACATCACCATATATTTT. It translates to CASSDRDITIYF.

V usage is TRBV7-3 and J usage is TRBJ1-2; 7 bases fit TRBD1. J lost 4 bases, V lost 2 bases, and 7 bases had no gene match. From germline, CDR1 is SGHTA and CDR2 FQGTGA. CDR3 length: 15 amino acids. The CDR3 DNA is TGTGCCAGCAGCTTACAGGCCCAGGGGGGCTATGGCTACACCTTC. This gives the protein CASSLQAQGGYGYTF.

The V and J genes are TRBV6-5 and TRBJ1-1, with D possibly TRBD1 on 6 matching bases. Per germline, CDR1 MNHEY and CDR2 SVGAGI. V was cut by 5 bases and J by 11 bases, with 12 bases left in between. The CDR3 contains 11 residues. The CDR3 nucleotides are TGTGCCAGCAGTGGGCAGGGGCCCGCTTTCTTT. This sequence encodes CASSGQGPAFF.

The chain links TRBV4-1 to TRBJ1-5; 8 bases line up with TRBD1. The V and J ends lost 4 bases and 4 bases, in that order; junction bases with no gene match: 6. The CDR3 covers 15 residues. CDR1 and CDR2 from the germline V gene are MGHRA and YSYEKL. The CDR3 region has the DNA TGCGCCAGCAGCCCTGGACAGGGCGGGAATCAGCCCCAGCATTTT. Encoded protein: CASSPGQGGNQPQHF.

The chain combines TRBV7-6 with TRBJ2-3, with TRBD2 identical over 7 bases. The J segment lost 4 bases and the V segment lost 2 bases, leaving 3 bases of the junction unmatched. CDR1 and CDR2 from the germline V gene are SGHVS and FNYEAQ. The CDR3 is made up of 14 amino acids. This chain's CDR3 is CASSLRGGPDTQYF. Written as DNA, the CDR3 is TGTGCCAGCAGCTTACGCGGGGGTCCAGATACGCAGTATTTT.

The V gene is TRBV2, the J gene TRBJ1-2, with 9 bases that match TRBD1. V dropped 3 bases and J dropped 6; count of bases not matched to a gene: 5. This CDR3 comprises 14 residues. CDR1 is SNHLY, CDR2 FYNNEI, per germline. CDR3 coding DNA: TGTGCCAGCAGTGAGACAGGGGGAAATGATGGCTACACCTTC. It yields the protein CASSETGGNDGYTF.

The chain recombines TRBV6-5 with TRBJ2-7; D may be TRBD2 (6 bases). This CDR3 is 14 amino acids long. CDR1 and CDR2 (germline): MNHEY, SVGAGI. V was shortened by 0 bases and J by 2 bases, with 8 bases between the two germline ends. Here the CDR3 reads CASSYSGGTYEQYF. The CDR3, as DNA: TGTGCCAGCAGTTACTCGGGCGGGACCTACGAGCAGTACTTC.

The chain has TRBV5-5 and TRBJ2-7; 7 nucleotides agree with TRBD1. The J segment lost 3 bases and the V segment lost 5 bases, leaving 11 bases of the junction unmatched. CDR1 and CDR2 from the germline V gene are SGHKS and YYEKEE (reference sequence). The CDR3 is made up of 15 amino acids. The CDR3 region is CASRVGWDSYYEQYF. CDR3 bases: TGTGCCAGCAGGGTTGGGTGGGACAGCTACTACGAGCAGTACTTC.

This chain connects TRBV6-5 to TRBJ2-7; 7 bases fit TRBD1. The CDR3 runs to 14 residues. J gave up 4 bases and V 7 bases, and 10 bases lay outside the gene matches. Germline V lookup: CDR1 MNHEY, CDR2 SVGAGI. The CDR3 spells CASMSTGQAYEQYV. The DNA for the CDR3 is TGTGCCAGCATGAGCACAGGACAGGCTTACGAGCAGTACGTC.

The rearrangement links TRBV6-1 to TRBJ1-5, with D maybe TRBD1 (5 bases). V was trimmed by 4 bases and J by 0 bases, leaving 16 bases between them. The CDR3 consists of 17 residues. Germline loops: CDR1 MNHNS, CDR2 SASEGT. For the CDR3, the DNA is TGTGCCAGCAGTGCTATTGGACGGACATATAGCAATCAGCCCCAGCATTTT. Translation gives CASSAIGRTYSNQPQHF.

The CDR3 DNA reads as TGTGCCAGCAGCGTAGTGCCAGGGCTCTCTGGAAACACCATATATTTT. Residues: CASSVVPGLSGNTIYF. The chain employs TRBV9 and TRBJ1-3; D is perhaps TRBD1 (5 bases). Trimming removed 0 bases from V and 0 bases from J, with 10 bases in between. The CDR3 is 16 amino acids. Germline assignment: CDR1 SGDLS and CDR2 YYNGEE.

The chain links TRBV2 to TRBJ2-1, with D perhaps matching TRBD2 (6 bases). Between the trimmed V and J ends, which lost 8 bases and 11 bases, there was a span of 13 bases. The CDR3 covers 11 residues. Germline loops: CDR1 SNHLY, CDR2 FYNNEI. Here the CDR3 DNA reads TGTGCCAGCGGGATAGCGGACCAGCAGTTCTTC. Translated: CASGIADQQFF.

J is TRBJ2-3 and V is TRBV7-9; the D gene is possibly TRBD1 (5 bases). With 1 base removed from V and 1 base from J, the gap between germline ends came to 9 bases. This CDR3 is 15 amino acids long. Germline V gene lookup returns CDR1 SEHNR and CDR2 FQNEAQ (reference sequence). The CDR3 nucleotides are TGTGCCAGCAGCTTAGTAGGGGTTCGCACAGATACGCAGTATTTT. The encoded protein is CASSLVGVRTDTQYF.

The J gene is TRBJ1-1, the V gene TRBV11-2, with 7 bases fitting TRBD1. V lost 6 bases and J lost 10; bases outside the gene matches: 17. The germline CDR1 and CDR2 sequences are SGHAT and FQNNGV. The CDR3 has 15 residues. CDR3 region: CASRRPGTASHGAFF. Here the CDR3 DNA reads TGTGCCAGCAGGCGGCCCGGGACAGCGAGTCATGGAGCTTTCTTT. The full variable domain, its missing parts supplied by reference TRBV11-2 and TRBJ1-1, is EAGVAQSPRYKIIEKRQSVAFWCNPISGHATLYWYQQILGQGPKLLIQFQNNGVVDDSQLPKDRFSAERLKGVDSTLKIQPAKLEDSAVYLCASRRPGTASHGAFFGQGTRLTVV.